The subject of this entry is one TCR beta chain. Amplification of TCR beta CDR3 regions used RNA as the template. During a first-round RT-PCR of the TCR CDR3, the HTBI primer set was used. MiXCR, applied by TCRdb to the multiplex PCR reads, yields one record per CDR3 protein. The sample includes hundreds of thousands of distinct CDR3 sequences, over 35% seen only once; the top ten take 30% to 40%. Patients with uncontrolled infections, other autoimmune diseases, pregnancy or lactation were excluded. 10 ml fresh peripheral blood yielded the PBMCs. The data belong to a study of T cells in Graves' hyperthyroidism and ophthalmopathy. V lost 5 bases, J lost 2 bases, and 7 bases stayed unmatched. The CDR3 covers 15 residues. Germline lookup yields CDR1 MNHNS and CDR2 SASEGT.

Sequenced: blood. The rearrangement links TRBV6-1 to TRBJ2-3, with 7 bases matching TRBD2. The receptor comes from a middle-aged woman with Graves' hyperthyroidism. The CDR3: CASSRRGSPTDTQYF. The CDR3 DNA sequence: TGTGCCAGCAGTCGGCGGGGGTCCCCCACAGATACGCAGTATTTT.